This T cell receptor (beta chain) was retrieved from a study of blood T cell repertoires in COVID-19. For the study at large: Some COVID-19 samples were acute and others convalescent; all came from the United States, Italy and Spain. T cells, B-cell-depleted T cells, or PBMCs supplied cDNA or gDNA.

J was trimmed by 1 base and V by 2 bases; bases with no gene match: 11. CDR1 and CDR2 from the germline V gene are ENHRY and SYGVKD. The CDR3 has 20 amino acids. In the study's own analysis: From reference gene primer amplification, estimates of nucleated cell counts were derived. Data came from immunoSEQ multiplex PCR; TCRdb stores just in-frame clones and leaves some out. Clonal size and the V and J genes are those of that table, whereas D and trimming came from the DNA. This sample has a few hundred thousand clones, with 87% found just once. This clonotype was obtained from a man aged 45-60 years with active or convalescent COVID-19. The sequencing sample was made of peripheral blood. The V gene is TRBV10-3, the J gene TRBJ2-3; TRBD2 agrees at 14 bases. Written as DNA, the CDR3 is TGTGCCATCAGTGAGCCGACCGGGACTAGCGGGAGTGTGGGCACAGATACGCAGTATTTT. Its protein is CAISEPTGTSGSVGTDTQYF.